Presented here are 14 T cell receptor beta chains from one specimen sequenced in a study of cytomegalovirus exposure and HLA in healthy donors. The primer mix had 60 Vbeta and 13 Jbeta primers. The repertoire was sequenced with immunoSEQ multiplex PCR; TCRdb's copy has only in-frame clones and lacks some. Among about 78,000 clones listed, about 64% were seen once. Sequences were obtained from PBMCs. These receptors came from a man under 40 in good health and CMV-seropositive.

The rearrangement uses TRBV28 and TRBJ2-2, with 8 bases that match TRBD2. V lost 3 bases to trimming and J lost 4 bases; unmatched junction nucleotides: 13. This CDR3 has 18 residues. Germline V gene sequence: CDR1 MDHEN, CDR2 SYDVKM. The CDR3 loop reads CASSFGGGSPAGTGELFF. The CDR3 nucleotides read TGTGCCAGCAGTTTCGGCGGGGGGTCCCCGGCTGGCACCGGGGAGCTGTTTTTT.

This rearrangement joins TRBV6-4 to TRBJ2-2; 9 bases are shared with TRBD2. CDR1 is MRHNA and CDR2 is SNTAGT in the germline V gene. The CDR3 is 15 residues long. V dropped 4 bases and J dropped 4; count of bases not matched to a gene: 4. CDR3 bases: TGTGCCAGCAGTGCCCTAGCGGGGAGCACCGGGGAGCTGTTTTTT. It translates to CASSALAGSTGELFF.

This clone was picked up a small number of times. This chain connects TRBV11-3 to TRBJ2-7, with 8 bases aligning to TRBD2. Germline CDR1 and CDR2: SGHNT and YENEEA. This CDR3 region has 15 residues. V lost 6 bases to trimming and J lost 2 bases; unmatched junction nucleotides: 9. CDR3 DNA: TGTGCCAGCAGTCCAGGACTAGCTATTGCCTACGAGCAGTACTTC. Amino acid sequence: CASSPGLAIAYEQYF. Variable domain in full (rest from reference TRBV11-3 and TRBJ2-7): EAGVVQSPRYKIIEKKQPVAFWCNPISGHNTLYWYLQNLGQGPELLIRYENEEAVDDSQLPKDRFSAERLKGVDSTLKIQPAELGDSAVYLCASSPGLAIAYEQYFGPGTRLTVT.

The chain combines TRBV11-3 with TRBJ1-4, with 8 bases fitting TRBD1. Per germline, CDR1 SGHNT and CDR2 YENEEA. V shed 5 bases and J 8 bases; nucleotides not matched to a gene: 7. CDR3 length equals 14 residues. The CDR3 loop is CASSKDRAGEKLFF. DNA of the CDR3: TGTGCCAGCAGCAAGGACAGGGCCGGGGAAAAACTGTTTTTT.

This clone was seen only once. This chain connects TRBV7-8 to TRBJ1-4; weak D call: TRBD1 (6 bases). This CDR3 comprises 15 residues. The V gene's germline CDR1 is SGHVS and CDR2 FQNEAQ. Trimming pared 3 bases from V and 2 bases from J, leaving 10 bases between. The chain's CDR3 is CASSFRGGTNEKLFF. In DNA, the CDR3 is TGTGCCAGCAGCTTCAGGGGTGGCACTAATGAAAAACTGTTTTTT.

This clone turned up a few times. The J gene is TRBJ2-2, the V gene TRBV25-1; unclear D gene. CDR1 MGHDK and CDR2 SYGVNS come from the germline V gene. The ends were cut back, 7 bases at V and 0 bases at J, with 9 bases in the middle. The CDR3 covers 14 residues. This chain's CDR3 is CASNVAPNTGELFF. The CDR3 nucleotides are TGTGCCAGCAATGTAGCCCCGAACACCGGGGAGCTGTTTTTT.

The chain is built from TRBV7-9 and TRBJ2-3; 7 positions match TRBD2. With 4 bases clipped from V and 2 bases from J, the junction kept 6 bases outside the gene matches. CDR1 and CDR2 from the germline V gene are SEHNR and FQNEAQ (reference sequence). The CDR3 covers 15 residues. CDR3 sequence reads: CASSSGRSSTDTQYF. CDR3 DNA: TGTGCCAGCAGCTCCGGGAGGAGCTCCACAGATACGCAGTATTTT.

This chain connects TRBV30 to TRBJ2-3; 9 nucleotides agree with TRBD1. V trimming: 5 bases; J trimming: 3 bases; junction bases outside the gene matches: 3. This CDR3 contains 13 residues. Germline V gene data show CDR1 as GTSNPN and CDR2 as SVGIG (reference sequence). The CDR3, as DNA: TGTGCCTGGGGGACAGGGACGACAGATACGCAGTATTTT. This encodes CAWGTGTTDTQYF.

The chain recombines TRBV19 with TRBJ2-1; 8 bases fit TRBD2. The J segment lost 4 bases and the V segment lost 6 bases, leaving 8 bases of the junction unmatched. The CDR3 spans 15 residues. The V gene's germline CDR1 is LNHDA and CDR2 SQIVND (reference sequence). For the CDR3, the DNA is TGTGCCAGTAGAACGCGGGGGGAACCGTACAATGAGCAGTTCTTC. Amino acid sequence: CASRTRGEPYNEQFF.

A single count supports this clone. J is TRBJ2-1 and V is TRBV7-9; a weak D match, TRBD2 (6 bases). The V and J ends lost 5 bases and 6 bases respectively, with 17 bases between them. The germline V gene has CDR1 SEHNR and CDR2 FQNEAQ (reference sequence). This CDR3 has 15 amino acids. The CDR3 bases are TGTGCCAGCAGCCCCCGAGCTAGCGAGGGCAATGAGCAGTTCTTC. Its translation: CASSPRASEGNEQFF.

The V call is TRBV7-2, the J call TRBJ2-7; 7 bases match TRBD1. Per the germline V gene, CDR1 is SGHTA and CDR2 is FQGNSA. The CDR3 runs 15 residues. J gave up 4 bases and V 4 bases, and 10 bases lay outside the gene matches. The CDR3 sequence: CASSSTPGQPYEQYF. CDR3 bases: TGTGCCAGCAGCTCTACTCCGGGACAGCCATACGAGCAGTACTTC.

The genes are TRBV6-4 and TRBJ2-3, with TRBD2 identical over 12 bases. This CDR3 is 16 amino acids long. CDR1 is MRHNA, CDR2 SNTAGT, per germline. V shed 2 bases and J 1 base; nucleotides not matched to a gene: 1. The CDR3 here is CASSDASGGGTDTQYF. In DNA, the CDR3 is TGTGCCAGCAGTGACGCTAGCGGGGGGGGCACAGATACGCAGTATTTT.

The J gene is TRBJ2-7, the V gene TRBV4-2; 12 bases map to TRBD2. The CDR3 runs 17 residues. Trimming cost V 1 base and J 4 bases; bases outside gene matches: 8. The germline V gene has CDR1 LGHNA and CDR2 YNFKEQ. Here the CDR3 reads CASSQGTLLAGGYEQYF. The CDR3 nucleotides are TGTGCCAGCAGCCAAGGAACGCTACTAGCGGGAGGATACGAGCAGTACTTC.

The rearrangement links TRBV5-4 to TRBJ1-1; TRBD1 agrees at 9 bases. With V trimmed by 0 bases and J by 8 bases, 5 bases remained unmatched. Per germline, CDR1 SGHNT and CDR2 YYREEE (reference sequence). The CDR3 contains 14 residues. CDR3 coding DNA: TGTGCCAGCAGCTTGGGCAGGGACAGGGACGAAGCTTTCTTT. Amino acids: CASSLGRDRDEAFF.